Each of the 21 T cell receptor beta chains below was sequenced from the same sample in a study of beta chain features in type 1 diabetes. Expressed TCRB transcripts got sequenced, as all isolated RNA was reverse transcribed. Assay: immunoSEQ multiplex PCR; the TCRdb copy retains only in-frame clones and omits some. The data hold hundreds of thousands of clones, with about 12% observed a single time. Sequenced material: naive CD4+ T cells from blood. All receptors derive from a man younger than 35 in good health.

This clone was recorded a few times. The CDR3 DNA is TGTGCCACCAGCAGCACGGACAGGGGAGGAGACACCATATATTTT. It codes for CATSSTDRGGDTIYF. The genes are TRBV15 and TRBJ1-3; TRBD1 aligns across 9 bases. V gave up 3 bases and J gave up 8 bases; unmatched junction bases: 8. This CDR3 contains 15 residues. Germline V gene data show CDR1 as LNHNV and CDR2 as YYDKDF (reference sequence).

This CDR3 reads CASSLGTVSGANVLTF. The CDR3 DNA reads TGCGCCAGCAGCTTGGGGACAGTCTCTGGGGCCAACGTCCTGACTTTC. The V gene is TRBV5-1, the J gene TRBJ2-6; D perhaps matches TRBD1 (6 bases). Trimming removed 0 bases from V and 0 bases from J, with 7 bases in between. The CDR3 runs to 16 residues. Germline CDR1 reads SGHRS; CDR2 reads YFSETQ.

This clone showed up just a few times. CDR3 protein: CASSEGQFGTSGDQETQYF. The DNA of the CDR3 is TGTGCCAGCAGTGAGGGTCAGTTCGGGACATCTGGGGACCAAGAGACCCAGTACTTC. This chain joins TRBV2 and TRBJ2-5, with D perhaps TRBD1 (6 bases). CDR3 length: 19 amino acids. Trimming pared 3 bases from V and 0 bases from J, leaving 23 bases between. CDR1 is SNHLY, CDR2 FYNNEI, per germline.

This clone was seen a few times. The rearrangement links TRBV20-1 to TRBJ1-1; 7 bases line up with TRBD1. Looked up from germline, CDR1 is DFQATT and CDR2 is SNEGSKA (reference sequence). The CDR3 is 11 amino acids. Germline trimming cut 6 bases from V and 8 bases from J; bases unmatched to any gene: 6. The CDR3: CSATGQDEAFF. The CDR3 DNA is TGCAGTGCCACCGGACAGGACGAAGCTTTCTTT.

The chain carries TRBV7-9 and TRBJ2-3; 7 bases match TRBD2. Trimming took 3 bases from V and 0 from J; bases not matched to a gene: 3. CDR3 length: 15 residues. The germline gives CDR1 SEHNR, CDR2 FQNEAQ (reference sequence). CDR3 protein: CASSFVRGSTDTQYF. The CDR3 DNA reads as TGTGCCAGCAGCTTCGTGCGGGGGAGCACAGATACGCAGTATTTT.

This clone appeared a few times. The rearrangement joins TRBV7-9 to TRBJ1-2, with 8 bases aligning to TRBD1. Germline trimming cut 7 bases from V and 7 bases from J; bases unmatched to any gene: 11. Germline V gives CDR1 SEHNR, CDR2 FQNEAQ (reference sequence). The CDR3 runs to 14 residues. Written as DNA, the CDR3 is TGTGCCAGCACCATTGGGGCAGGGGGCTCTGGCTACACCTTC. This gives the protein CASTIGAGGSGYTF.

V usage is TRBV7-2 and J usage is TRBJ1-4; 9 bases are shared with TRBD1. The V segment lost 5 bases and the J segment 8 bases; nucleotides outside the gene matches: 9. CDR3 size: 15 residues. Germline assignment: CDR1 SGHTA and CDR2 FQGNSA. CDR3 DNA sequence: TGTGCCAGCAGCCCCGGGACAGGGCTCCGGGAAAAACTGTTTTTT. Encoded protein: CASSPGTGLREKLFF.

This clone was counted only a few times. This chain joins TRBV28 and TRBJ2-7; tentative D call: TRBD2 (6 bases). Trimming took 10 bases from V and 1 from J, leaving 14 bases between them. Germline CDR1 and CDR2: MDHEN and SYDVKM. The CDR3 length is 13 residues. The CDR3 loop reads CATTTGVSYEQYF. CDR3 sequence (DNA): TGTGCCACCACCACGGGGGTATCCTACGAGCAGTACTTC.

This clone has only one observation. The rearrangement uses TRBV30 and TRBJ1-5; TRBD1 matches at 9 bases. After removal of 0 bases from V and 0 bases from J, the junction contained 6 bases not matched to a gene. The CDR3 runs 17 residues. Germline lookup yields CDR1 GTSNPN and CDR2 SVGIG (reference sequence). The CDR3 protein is CAWSVGTGSYSNQPQHF. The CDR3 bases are TGTGCCTGGAGTGTAGGGACAGGGAGCTATAGCAATCAGCCCCAGCATTTT. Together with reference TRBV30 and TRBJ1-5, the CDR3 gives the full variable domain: SQTIHQWPATLVQPVGSPLSLECTVEGTSNPNLYWYRQAAGRGLQLLFYSVGIGQISSEVPQNLSASRPQDRQFILSSKKLLLSDSGFYLCAWSVGTGSYSNQPQHFGDGTRLSIL.

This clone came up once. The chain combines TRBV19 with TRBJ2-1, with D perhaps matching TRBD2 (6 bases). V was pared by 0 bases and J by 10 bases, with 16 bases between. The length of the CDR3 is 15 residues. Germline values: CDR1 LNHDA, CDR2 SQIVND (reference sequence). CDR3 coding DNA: TGTGCCAGTAGTATAGATGGCGGGGCGGCGCGGGAGCAGTTCTTC. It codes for CASSIDGGAAREQFF.

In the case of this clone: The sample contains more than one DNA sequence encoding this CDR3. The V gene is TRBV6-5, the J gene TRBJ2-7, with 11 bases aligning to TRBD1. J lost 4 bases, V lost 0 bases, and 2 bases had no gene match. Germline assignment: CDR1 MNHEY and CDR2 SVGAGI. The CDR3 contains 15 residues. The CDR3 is CASSYSGTGGYEQYF. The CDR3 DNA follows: TGTGCCAGCAGTTACTCCGGGACAGGGGGATACGAGCAGTACTTC.

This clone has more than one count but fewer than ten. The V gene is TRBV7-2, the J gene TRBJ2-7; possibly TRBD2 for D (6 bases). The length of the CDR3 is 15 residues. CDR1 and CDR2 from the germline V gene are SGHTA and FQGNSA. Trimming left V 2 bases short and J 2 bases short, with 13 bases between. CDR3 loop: CASSLSASETYEQYF. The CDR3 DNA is TGTGCCAGCAGCTTATCCGCTAGCGAAACCTACGAGCAGTACTTC.

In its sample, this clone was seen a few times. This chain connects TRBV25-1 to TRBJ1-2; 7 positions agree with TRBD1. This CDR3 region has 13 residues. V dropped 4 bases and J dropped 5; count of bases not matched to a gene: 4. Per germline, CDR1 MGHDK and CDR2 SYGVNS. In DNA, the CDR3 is TGTGCCAGCAGTGGCGGACAGGCGTATGGCTACACCTTC. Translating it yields CASSGGQAYGYTF.

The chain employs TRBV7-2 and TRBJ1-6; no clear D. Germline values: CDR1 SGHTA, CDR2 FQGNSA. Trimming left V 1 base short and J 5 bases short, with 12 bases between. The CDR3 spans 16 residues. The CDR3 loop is CASSLDWELDNSPLHF. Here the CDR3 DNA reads TGTGCCAGCAGCTTAGACTGGGAGCTAGATAATTCACCCCTCCACTTT.

The CDR3 protein is CASSLDATSGIFTGELFF. The CDR3 nucleotides are TGTGCCAGCAGCTTAGACGCGACTAGCGGGATATTTACCGGGGAGCTGTTTTTT. The chain has TRBV7-2 and TRBJ2-2, with TRBD2 matching 11 bases. CDR3 size: 18 residues. CDR1 and CDR2 (germline): SGHTA, FQGNSA. V trimming: 1 base; J trimming: 5 bases; junction bases outside the gene matches: 9.

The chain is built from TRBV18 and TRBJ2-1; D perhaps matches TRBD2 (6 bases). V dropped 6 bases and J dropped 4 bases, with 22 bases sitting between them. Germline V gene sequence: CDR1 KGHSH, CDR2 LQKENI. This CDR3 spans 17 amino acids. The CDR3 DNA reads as TGTGCCAGCTCCGACGGACTATGGGCGGGATCGTACAATGAGCAGTTCTTC. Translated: CASSDGLWAGSYNEQFF. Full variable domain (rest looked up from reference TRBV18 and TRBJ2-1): NAGVMQNPRHLVRRRGQEARLRCSPMKGHSHVYWYRQLPEEGLKFMVYLQKENIIDESGMPKERFSAEFPKEGPSILRIQQVVRGDSAAYFCASSDGLWAGSYNEQFFGPGTRLTVL.

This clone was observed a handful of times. As DNA, the CDR3 is TGCGCCAGCAGTCCGCCGGGAGCCAGCACAGATACGCAGTATTTT. Its protein is CASSPPGASTDTQYF. The gene calls are TRBV5-1 and TRBJ2-3, with D possibly TRBD2 on 6 matching bases. Germline CDR1 and CDR2: SGHRS and YFSETQ. V was trimmed by 5 bases and J by 0 bases, leaving 13 bases between them. This CDR3 contains 15 residues.

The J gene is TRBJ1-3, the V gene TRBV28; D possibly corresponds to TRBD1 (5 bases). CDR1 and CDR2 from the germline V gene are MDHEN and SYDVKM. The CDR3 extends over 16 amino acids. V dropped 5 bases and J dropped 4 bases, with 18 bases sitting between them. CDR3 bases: TGTGCCAGCAGTACGACGGACACCATCTCCGGAAACACCATATATTTT. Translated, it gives CASSTTDTISGNTIYF.

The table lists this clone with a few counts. CDR3 DNA sequence: TGTGCCAGCAGTTTAGTTGCAGGGATCCCCTACGAGCAGTACTTC. Translation: CASSLVAGIPYEQYF. J is TRBJ2-7 and V is TRBV27, with D maybe TRBD1 (5 bases). The germline gives CDR1 MNHEY, CDR2 SMNVEV (reference sequence). Trimming removed 2 bases at V and 2 bases at J, with 13 bases between. The CDR3 is 15 residues long.

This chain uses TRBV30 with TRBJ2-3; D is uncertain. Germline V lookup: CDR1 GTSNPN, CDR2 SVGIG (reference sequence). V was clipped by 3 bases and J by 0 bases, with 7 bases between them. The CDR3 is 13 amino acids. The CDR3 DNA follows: TGTGCCTGGAGGTCCTACAGCACAGATACGCAGTATTTT. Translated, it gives CAWRSYSTDTQYF.

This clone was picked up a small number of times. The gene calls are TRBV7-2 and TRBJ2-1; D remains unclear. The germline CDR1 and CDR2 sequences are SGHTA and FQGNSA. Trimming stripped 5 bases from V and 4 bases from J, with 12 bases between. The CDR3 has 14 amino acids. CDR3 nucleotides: TGTGCCAGCAGCAGTAGCCCCTCGTACAATGAGCAGTTCTTC. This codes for CASSSSPSYNEQFF.